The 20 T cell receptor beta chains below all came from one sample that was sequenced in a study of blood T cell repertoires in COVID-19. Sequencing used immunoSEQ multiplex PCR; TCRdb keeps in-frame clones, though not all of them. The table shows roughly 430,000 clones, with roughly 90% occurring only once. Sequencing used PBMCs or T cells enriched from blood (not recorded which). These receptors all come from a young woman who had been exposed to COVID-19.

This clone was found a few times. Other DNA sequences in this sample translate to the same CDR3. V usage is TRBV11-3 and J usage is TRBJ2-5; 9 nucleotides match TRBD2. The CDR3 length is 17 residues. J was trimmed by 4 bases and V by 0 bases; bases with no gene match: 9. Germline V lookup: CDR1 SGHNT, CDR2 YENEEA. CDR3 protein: CASSLEDVAGDRETQYF. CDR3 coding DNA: TGTGCCAGCAGCTTAGAGGACGTAGCGGGAGATAGAGAGACCCAGTACTTC.

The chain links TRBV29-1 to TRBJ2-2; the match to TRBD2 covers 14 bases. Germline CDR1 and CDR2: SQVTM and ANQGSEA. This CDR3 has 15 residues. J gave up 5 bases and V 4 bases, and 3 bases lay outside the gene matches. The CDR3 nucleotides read TGCAGCGTTGGACTAGCGGGGGGGCTAACCGGGGAGCTGTTTTTT. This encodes CSVGLAGGLTGELFF.

CDR3 loop: CATSSGGTGSGGELFF. DNA of the CDR3: TGTGCCACCAGCAGCGGTGGGACAGGGTCGGGCGGGGAGCTGTTTTTT. The chain combines TRBV15 with TRBJ2-2; 9 nucleotides align to TRBD1. The CDR3 is made up of 16 amino acids. With 3 bases clipped from V and 7 bases from J, the junction kept 9 bases outside the gene matches. Looked up from germline, CDR1 is LNHNV and CDR2 is YYDKDF (reference sequence). The complete variable domain, with remaining parts taken from reference TRBV15 and TRBJ2-2, reads DAMVIQNPRYQVTQFGKPVTLSCSQTLNHNVMYWYQQKSSQAPKLLFHYYDKDFNNEADTPDNFQSRRPNTSFCFLDIRSPGLGDTAMYLCATSSGGTGSGGELFFGEGSRLTVL.

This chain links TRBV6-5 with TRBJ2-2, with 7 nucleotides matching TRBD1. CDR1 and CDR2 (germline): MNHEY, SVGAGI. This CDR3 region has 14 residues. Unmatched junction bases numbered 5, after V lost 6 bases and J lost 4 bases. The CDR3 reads CASRNPGGTGELFF. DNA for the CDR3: TGTGCCAGCAGAAACCCAGGGGGCACCGGGGAGCTGTTTTTT.

The CDR3 DNA sequence: TGTGCCGGGAAGGACAGCCTAGTTCGCACTGAAGCTTTCTTT. This encodes CAGKDSLVRTEAFF. This rearrangement joins TRBV6-6 to TRBJ1-1; D perhaps matches TRBD1 (6 bases). Germline CDR1 reads MNHNY; CDR2 reads SVGAGI (reference sequence). The CDR3 has 14 residues. V lost 11 bases to trimming and J lost 4 bases, with 20 bases between them.

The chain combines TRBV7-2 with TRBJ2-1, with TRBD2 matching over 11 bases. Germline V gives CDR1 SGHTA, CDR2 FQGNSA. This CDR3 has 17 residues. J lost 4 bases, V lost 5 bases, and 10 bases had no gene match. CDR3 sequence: CASSAIAGGPLYNEQFF. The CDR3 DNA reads TGTGCCAGCAGCGCTATAGCGGGGGGGCCCCTTTACAATGAGCAGTTCTTC.

This chain's CDR3 is CASSSTPQSEQYF. For the CDR3, the DNA is TGTGCCAGCAGTTCTACCCCACAGTCCGAGCAGTACTTC. V usage is TRBV28 and J usage is TRBJ2-7, with D unresolved. V gave up 4 bases and J gave up 6 bases, with 13 bases separating them. The CDR3 runs to 13 residues. Germline-derived CDR1 and CDR2 are MDHEN and SYDVKM.

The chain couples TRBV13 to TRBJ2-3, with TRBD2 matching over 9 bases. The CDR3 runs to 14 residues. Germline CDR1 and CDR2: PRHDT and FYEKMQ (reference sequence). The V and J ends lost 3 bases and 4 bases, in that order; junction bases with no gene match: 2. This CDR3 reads CASSFSGRADTQYF. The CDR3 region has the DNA TGTGCCAGCAGCTTTAGCGGGAGAGCAGATACGCAGTATTTT.

CDR3 loop: CASSWQGDYEQYF. CDR3 sequence (DNA): TGTGCCAGTAGTTGGCAGGGGGACTACGAGCAGTACTTC. The rearrangement joins TRBV19 to TRBJ2-7, with TRBD1 matching over 7 bases. The CDR3 has 13 residues. The germline V gene has CDR1 LNHDA and CDR2 SQIVND (reference sequence). V dropped 5 bases and J dropped 3; count of bases not matched to a gene: 4. Full variable domain (remainder filled in from reference TRBV19 and TRBJ2-7): DGGITQSPKYLFRKEGQNVTLSCEQNLNHDAMYWYRQDPGQGLRLIYYSQIVNDFQKGDIAEGYSVSREKKESFPLTVTSAQKNPTAFYLCASSWQGDYEQYFGPGTRLTVT.

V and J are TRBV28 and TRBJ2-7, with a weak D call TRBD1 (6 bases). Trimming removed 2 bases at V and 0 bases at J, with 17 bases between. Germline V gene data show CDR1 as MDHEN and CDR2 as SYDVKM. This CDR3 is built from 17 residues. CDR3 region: CASSLIPRTASSYEQYF. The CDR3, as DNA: TGTGCCAGCAGTTTAATTCCGCGGACAGCCAGCTCCTACGAGCAGTACTTC.

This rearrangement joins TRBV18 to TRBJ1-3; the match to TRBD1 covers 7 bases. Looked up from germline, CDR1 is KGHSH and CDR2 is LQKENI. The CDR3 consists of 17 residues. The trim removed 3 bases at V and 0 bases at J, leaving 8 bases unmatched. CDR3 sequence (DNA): TGTGCCAGCTCACCGTTAGGACAGGTCGTCTCTGGAAACACCATATATTTT. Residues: CASSPLGQVVSGNTIYF.

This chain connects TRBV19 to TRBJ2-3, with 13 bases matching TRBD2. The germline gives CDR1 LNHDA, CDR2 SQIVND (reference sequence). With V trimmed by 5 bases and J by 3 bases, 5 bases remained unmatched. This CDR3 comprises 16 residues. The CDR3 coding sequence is TGTGCCAGTAGTGAAGGACTAGCGGGAGCAACAGATACGCAGTATTTT. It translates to CASSEGLAGATDTQYF.

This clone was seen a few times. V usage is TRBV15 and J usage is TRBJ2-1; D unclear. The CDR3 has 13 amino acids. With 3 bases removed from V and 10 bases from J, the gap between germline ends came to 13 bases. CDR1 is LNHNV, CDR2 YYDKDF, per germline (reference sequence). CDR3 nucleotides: TGTGCCACCAGCAGTAATTTAGTCTGGGAGCAGTTCTTC. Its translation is CATSSNLVWEQFF.

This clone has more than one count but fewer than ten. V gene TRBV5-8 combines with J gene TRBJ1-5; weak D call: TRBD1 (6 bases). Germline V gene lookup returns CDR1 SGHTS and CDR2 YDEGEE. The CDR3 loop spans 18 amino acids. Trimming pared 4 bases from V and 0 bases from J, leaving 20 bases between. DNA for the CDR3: TGTGCCAGCAGCCACGCCCCGCGACAGGCGTATAGCAATCAGCCCCAGCATTTT. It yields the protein CASSHAPRQAYSNQPQHF. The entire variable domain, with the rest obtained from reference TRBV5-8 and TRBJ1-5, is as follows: EAGVTQSPTHLIKTRGQQATLRCSPISGHTSVYWYQQALGLGLQFLLWYDEGEERNRGNFPPRFSGRQFPNYSSELNVNALELEDSALYLCASSHAPRQAYSNQPQHFGDGTRLSIL.

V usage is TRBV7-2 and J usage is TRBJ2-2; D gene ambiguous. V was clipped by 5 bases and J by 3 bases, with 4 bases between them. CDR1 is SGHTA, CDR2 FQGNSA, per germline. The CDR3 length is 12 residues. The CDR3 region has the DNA TGTGCCAGCAGCATCTACACCGGGGAGCTGTTTTTT. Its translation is CASSIYTGELFF. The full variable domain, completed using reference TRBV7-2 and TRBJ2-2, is GAGVSQSPSNKVTEKGKDVELRCDPISGHTALYWYRQSLGQGLEFLIYFQGNSAPDKSGLPSDRFSAERTGGSVSTLTIQRTQQEDSAVYLCASSIYTGELFFGEGSRLTVL.

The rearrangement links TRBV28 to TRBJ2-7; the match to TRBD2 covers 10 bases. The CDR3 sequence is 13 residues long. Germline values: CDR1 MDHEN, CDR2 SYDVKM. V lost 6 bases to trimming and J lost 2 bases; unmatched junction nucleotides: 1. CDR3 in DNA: TGTGCCAGCAGACTAGCGGGGCCCTACGAGCAGTACTTC. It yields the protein CASRLAGPYEQYF.

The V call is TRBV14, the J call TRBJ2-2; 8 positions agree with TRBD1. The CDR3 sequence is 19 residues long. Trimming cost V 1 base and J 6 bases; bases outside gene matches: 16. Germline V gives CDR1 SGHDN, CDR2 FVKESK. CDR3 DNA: TGTGCCAGCAGCCAAGGAAACACACAGGGGGGCATCGTGGCCGGGGAGCTGTTTTTT. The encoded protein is CASSQGNTQGGIVAGELFF.

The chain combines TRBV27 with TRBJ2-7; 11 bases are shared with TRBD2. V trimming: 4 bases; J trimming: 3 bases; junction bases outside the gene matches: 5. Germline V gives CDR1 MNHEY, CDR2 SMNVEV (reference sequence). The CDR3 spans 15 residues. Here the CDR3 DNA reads TGTGCCAGCAGTTCACTAGCGGGAGAGTTCTACGAGCAGTACTTC. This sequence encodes CASSSLAGEFYEQYF.

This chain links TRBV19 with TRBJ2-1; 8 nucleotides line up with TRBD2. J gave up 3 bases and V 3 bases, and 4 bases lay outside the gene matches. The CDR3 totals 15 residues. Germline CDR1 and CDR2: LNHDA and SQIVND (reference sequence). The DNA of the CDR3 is TGTGCCAGTAGTATCACCCTAGCGGGCTACAATGAGCAGTTCTTC. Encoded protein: CASSITLAGYNEQFF.

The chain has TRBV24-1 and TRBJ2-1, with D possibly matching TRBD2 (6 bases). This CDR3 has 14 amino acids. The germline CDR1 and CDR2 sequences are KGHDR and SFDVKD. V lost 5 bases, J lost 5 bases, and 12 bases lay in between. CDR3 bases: TGTGCCACCAGTGGACCCCGGGGGAACAATGAGCAGTTCTTC. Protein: CATSGPRGNNEQFF.